Sequencing of this T cell receptor (beta chain) was carried out in a study of blood T cells in healthy people across ages. Study context: About one barcoded beta molecule per two T cells was the capture yield of template switching.

It was with a sample-barcoded 5' primer and a J-beta primer mix that a second PCR of roughly 7 to 12 cycles was run. TCRdb independently ran MiXCR on the 5' RACE reads; one entry per CDR3 protein. The sample has 800,000 to 950,000 distinct CDR3 sequences; roughly 43% are singletons. The V and J ends lost 1 base and 2 bases respectively, with 7 bases between them. The CDR3 has 14 amino acids. Germline V lookup: CDR1 SGHNT, CDR2 YYREEE (reference sequence). The V and J genes are TRBV5-4 and TRBJ2-1; maybe TRBD2 (6 bases). This clonotype was obtained from a man aged 25 to 40 in good health. Input material: blood. The chain's CDR3 is CASSLRETYNEQFF. CDR3 nucleotides: TGTGCCAGCAGCTTGCGGGAGACCTACAATGAGCAGTTCTTC. Combining the CDR3 with reference TRBV5-4 and TRBJ2-1 gives the whole variable domain ETGVTQSPTHLIKTRGQQVTLRCSSQSGHNTVSWYQQALGQGPQFIFQYYREEENGRGNFPPRFSGLQFPNYSSELNVNALELDDSALYLCASSLRETYNEQFFGPGTRLTVL.